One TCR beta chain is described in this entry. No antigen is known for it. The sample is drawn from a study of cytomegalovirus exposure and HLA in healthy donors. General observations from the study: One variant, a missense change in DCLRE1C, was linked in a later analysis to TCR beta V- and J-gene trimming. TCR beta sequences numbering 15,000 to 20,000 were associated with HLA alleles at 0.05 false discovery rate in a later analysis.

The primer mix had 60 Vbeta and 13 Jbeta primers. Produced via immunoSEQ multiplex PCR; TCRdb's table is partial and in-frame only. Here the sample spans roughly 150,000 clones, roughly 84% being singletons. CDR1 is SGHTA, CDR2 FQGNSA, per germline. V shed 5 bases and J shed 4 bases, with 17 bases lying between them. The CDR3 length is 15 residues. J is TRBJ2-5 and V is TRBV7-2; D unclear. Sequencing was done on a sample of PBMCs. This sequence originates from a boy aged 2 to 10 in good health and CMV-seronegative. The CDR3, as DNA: TGTGCCAGCAGCCCCGAATCCTATAACCTAGAGACCCAGTACTTC. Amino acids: CASSPESYNLETQYF.